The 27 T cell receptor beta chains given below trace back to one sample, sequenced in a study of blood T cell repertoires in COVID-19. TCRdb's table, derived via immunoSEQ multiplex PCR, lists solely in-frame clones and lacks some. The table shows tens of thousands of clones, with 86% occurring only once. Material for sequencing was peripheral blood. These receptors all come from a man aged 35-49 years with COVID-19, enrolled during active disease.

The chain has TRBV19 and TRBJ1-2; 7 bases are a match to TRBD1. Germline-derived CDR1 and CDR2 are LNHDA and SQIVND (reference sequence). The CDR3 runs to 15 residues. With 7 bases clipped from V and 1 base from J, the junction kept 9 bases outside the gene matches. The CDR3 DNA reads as TGTGCCAGTATCTCGACAGGGACCCTTAACTATGGCTACACCTTC. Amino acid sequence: CASISTGTLNYGYTF.

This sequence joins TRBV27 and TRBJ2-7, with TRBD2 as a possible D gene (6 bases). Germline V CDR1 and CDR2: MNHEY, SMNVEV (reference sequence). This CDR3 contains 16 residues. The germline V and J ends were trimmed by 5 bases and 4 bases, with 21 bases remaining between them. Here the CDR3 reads CASSQQPDYQEYEQYF. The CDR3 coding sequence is TGTGCCAGCAGTCAACAGCCGGACTACCAAGAGTACGAGCAGTACTTC.

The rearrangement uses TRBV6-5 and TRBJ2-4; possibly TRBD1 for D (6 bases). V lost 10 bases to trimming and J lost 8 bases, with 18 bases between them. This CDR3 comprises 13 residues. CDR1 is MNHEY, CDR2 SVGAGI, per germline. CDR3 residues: CATMDRVGYIQYF. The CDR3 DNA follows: TGTGCCACCATGGACAGAGTGGGTTACATTCAGTACTTC.

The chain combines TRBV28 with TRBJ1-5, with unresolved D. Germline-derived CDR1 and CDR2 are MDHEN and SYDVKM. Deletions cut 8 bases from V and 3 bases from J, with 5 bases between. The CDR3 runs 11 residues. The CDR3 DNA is TGTGCCAGCGGGCTCAATCAGCCCCAGCATTTT. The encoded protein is CASGLNQPQHF. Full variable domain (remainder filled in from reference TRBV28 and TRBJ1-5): DVKVTQSSRYLVKRTGEKVFLECVQDMDHENMFWYRQDPGLGLRLIYFSYDVKMKEKGDIPEGYSVSREKKERFSLILESASTNQTSMYLCASGLNQPQHFGDGTRLSIL.

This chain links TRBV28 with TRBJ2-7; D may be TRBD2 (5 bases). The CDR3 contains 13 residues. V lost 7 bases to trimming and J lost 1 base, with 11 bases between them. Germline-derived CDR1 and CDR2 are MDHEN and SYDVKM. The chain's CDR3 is CASNPGRSYEQYF. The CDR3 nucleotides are TGTGCCAGCAACCCGGGAAGGTCCTACGAGCAGTACTTC.

The CDR3 DNA sequence: TGTGCCAGCTCACCACCGGGAGGTGGAGCCGAGCAGTACTTC. Its protein product is CASSPPGGGAEQYF. The rearrangement uses TRBV18 and TRBJ2-7, with D possibly matching TRBD2 (6 bases). With 0 bases removed from V and 6 bases from J, the gap between germline ends came to 12 bases. Germline CDR1 KGHSH, CDR2 LQKENI. The length of the CDR3 is 14 residues.

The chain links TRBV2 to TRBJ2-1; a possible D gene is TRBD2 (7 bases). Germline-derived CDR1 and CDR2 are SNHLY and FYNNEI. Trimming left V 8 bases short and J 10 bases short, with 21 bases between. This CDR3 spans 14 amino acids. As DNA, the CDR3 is TGTGCCAGCCAAACTCGCGGGGGCCCGAGGGAGCAGTTCTTC. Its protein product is CASQTRGGPREQFF.

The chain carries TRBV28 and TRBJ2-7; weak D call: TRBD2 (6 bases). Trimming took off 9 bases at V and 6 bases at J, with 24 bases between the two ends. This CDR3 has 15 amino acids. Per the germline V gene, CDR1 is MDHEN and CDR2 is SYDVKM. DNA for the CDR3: TGTGCCAGTCTCAATGGCGGGGTTTATTTGGGCGAGCAGTACTTC. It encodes CASLNGGVYLGEQYF.

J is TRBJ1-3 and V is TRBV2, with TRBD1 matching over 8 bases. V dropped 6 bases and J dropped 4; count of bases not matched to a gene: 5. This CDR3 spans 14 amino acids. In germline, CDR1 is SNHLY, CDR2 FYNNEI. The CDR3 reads CASSWTGTGNTIYF. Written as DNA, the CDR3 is TGTGCCAGCAGCTGGACAGGGACCGGAAACACCATATATTTT.

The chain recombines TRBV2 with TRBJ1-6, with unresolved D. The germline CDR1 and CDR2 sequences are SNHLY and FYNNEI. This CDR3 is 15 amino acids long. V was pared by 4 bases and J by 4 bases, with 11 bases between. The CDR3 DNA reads TGTGCCAGCAGTGGAGGTCGACCGTATAATTCACCCCTCCACTTT. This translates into CASSGGRPYNSPLHF.

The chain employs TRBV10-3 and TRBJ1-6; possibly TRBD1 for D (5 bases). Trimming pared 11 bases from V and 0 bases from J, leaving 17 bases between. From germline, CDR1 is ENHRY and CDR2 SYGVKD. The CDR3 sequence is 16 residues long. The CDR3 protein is CASRGGASSYNSPLHF. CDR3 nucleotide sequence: TGTGCCTCCAGAGGCGGGGCCAGCTCCTATAATTCACCCCTCCACTTT.

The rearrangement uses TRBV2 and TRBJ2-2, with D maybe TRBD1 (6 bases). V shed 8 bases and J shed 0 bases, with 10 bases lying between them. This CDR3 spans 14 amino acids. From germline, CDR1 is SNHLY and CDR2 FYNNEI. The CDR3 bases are TGTGCCAGCGGGACACCGACGAACACCGGGGAGCTGTTTTTT. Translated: CASGTPTNTGELFF.

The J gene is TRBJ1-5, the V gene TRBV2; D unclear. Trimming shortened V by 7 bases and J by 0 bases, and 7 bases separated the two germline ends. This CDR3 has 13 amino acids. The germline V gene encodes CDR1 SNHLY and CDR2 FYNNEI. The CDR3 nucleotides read TGTGCCAGCACCAGTTATAGCAATCAGCCCCAGCATTTT. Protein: CASTSYSNQPQHF.

Here the CDR3 reads CASGNQGADGELFF. In DNA, the CDR3 is TGTGCCAGTGGAAATCAGGGGGCAGACGGGGAGCTGTTTTTT. V usage is TRBV19 and J usage is TRBJ2-2; 8 positions match TRBD1. The V gene's germline CDR1 is LNHDA and CDR2 SQIVND (reference sequence). The junction had 9 bases not matched to a gene; V was cut back by 8 bases and J by 7 bases. The CDR3 runs to 14 residues.

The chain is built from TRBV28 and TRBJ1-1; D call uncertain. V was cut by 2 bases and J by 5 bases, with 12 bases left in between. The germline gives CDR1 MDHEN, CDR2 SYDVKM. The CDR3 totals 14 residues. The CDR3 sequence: CASSLRVGQTEAFF. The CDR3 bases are TGTGCCAGCAGTTTACGGGTGGGTCAGACTGAAGCTTTCTTT.

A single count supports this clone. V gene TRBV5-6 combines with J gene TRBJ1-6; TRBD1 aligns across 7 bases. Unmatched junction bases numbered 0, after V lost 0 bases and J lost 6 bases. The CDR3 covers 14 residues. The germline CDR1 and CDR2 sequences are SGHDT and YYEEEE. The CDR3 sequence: CASSLDRGNSPLHF. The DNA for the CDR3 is TGTGCCAGCAGCTTGGACAGGGGTAATTCACCCCTCCACTTT.

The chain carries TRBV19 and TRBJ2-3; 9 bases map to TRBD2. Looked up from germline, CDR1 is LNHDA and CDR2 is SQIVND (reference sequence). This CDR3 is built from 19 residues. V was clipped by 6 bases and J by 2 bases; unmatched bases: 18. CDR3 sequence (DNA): TGTGCCAGTAGCCCCGATCGCGTCGGAGCGGGGGGTTACACAGATACGCAGTATTTT. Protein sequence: CASSPDRVGAGGYTDTQYF.

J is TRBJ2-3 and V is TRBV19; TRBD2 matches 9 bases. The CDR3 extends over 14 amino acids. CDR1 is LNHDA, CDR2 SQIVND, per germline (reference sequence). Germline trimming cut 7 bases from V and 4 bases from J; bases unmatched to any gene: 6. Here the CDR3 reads CASTPRGGADTQYF. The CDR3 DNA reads TGTGCCAGTACCCCGCGGGGGGGGGCAGATACGCAGTATTTT.

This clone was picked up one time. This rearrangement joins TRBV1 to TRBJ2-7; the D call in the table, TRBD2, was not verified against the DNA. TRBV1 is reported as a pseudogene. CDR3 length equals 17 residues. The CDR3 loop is CTSSQDRTQRGFYEQYF. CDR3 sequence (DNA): TGCACCAGCAGCCAAGACCGCACGCAGCGGGGCTTTTACGAGCAGTACTTC.

The CDR3 nucleotides are TGTGCCAGCAGTACGGACAGGGGCAATGGCTACACCTTC. Protein product: CASSTDRGNGYTF. The chain combines TRBV2 with TRBJ1-2; 9 nucleotides line up with TRBD1. The V segment lost 5 bases and the J segment 6 bases; nucleotides outside the gene matches: 4. The CDR3 is 13 amino acids. Germline CDR1 is SNHLY and CDR2 is FYNNEI.

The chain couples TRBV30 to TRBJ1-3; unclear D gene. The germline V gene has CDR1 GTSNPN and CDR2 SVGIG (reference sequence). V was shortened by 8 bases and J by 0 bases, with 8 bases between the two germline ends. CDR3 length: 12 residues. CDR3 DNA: TGTGCCGCGGAGAGCTCTGGAAACACCATATATTTT. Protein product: CAAESSGNTIYF.

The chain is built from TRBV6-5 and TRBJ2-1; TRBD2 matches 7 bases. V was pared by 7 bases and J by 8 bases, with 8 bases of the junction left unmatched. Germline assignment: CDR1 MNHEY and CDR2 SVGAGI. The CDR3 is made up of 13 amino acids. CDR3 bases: TGTGCCAGCACGACTAGCCCCGGGGATGAGCAGTTCTTC. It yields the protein CASTTSPGDEQFF.

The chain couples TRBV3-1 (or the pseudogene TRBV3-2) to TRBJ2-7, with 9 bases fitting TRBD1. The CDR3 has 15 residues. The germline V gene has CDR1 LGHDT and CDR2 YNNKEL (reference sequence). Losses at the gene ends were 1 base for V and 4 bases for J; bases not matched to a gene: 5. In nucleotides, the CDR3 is TGTGCCAGCAGCCAAGCGGGACAGGGAATTTACGAGCAGTACTTC. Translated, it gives CASSQAGQGIYEQYF.

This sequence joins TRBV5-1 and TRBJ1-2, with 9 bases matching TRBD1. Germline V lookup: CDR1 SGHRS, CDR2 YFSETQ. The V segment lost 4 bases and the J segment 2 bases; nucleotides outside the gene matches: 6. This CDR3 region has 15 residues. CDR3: CASSAGQGLNYGYTF. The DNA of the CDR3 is TGCGCCAGCAGCGCCGGACAGGGGTTAAACTATGGCTACACCTTC.

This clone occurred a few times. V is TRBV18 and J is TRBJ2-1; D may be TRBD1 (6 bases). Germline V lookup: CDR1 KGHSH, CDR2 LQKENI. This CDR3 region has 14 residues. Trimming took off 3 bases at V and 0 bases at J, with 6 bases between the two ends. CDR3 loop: CASSPDSSYNEQFF. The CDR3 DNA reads TGTGCCAGCTCACCGGACAGCTCCTACAATGAGCAGTTCTTC.

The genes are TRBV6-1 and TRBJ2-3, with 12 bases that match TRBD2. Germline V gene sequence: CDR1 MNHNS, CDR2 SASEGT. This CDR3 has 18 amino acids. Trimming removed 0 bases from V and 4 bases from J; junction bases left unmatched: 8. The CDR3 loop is CASSEALLAGGVADTQYF. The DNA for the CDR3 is TGTGCCAGCAGTGAAGCGCTCCTAGCGGGGGGGGTTGCAGATACGCAGTATTTT.

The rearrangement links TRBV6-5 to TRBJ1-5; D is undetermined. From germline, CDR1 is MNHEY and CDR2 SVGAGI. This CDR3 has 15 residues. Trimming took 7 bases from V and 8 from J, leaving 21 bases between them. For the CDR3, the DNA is TGTGCCAGCAACCCTACGGGAAGTCACCGCGAGCCCCAGCATTTT. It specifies CASNPTGSHREPQHF.